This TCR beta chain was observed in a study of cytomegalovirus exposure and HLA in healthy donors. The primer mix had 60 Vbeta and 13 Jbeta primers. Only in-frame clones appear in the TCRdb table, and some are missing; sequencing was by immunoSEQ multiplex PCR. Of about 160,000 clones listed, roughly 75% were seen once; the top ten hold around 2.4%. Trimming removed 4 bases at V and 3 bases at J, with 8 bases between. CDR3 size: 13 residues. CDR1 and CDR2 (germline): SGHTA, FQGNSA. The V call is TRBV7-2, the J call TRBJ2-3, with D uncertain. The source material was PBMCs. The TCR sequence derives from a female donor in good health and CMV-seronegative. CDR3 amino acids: CASSSSRTDTQYF. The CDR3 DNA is TGTGCCAGCAGCTCCTCTAGGACAGATACGCAGTATTTT.